This TCR beta chain was documented in a study of control samples from healthy donors and cancer patients. Clones were sequenced by immunoSEQ multiplex PCR, and TCRdb holds only the in-frame ones, with some missing. Of 150,000 to 200,000 clones in the sample, approximately 90% were seen once. Trimming cost V 6 bases and J 9 bases, with 12 bases left between them. The CDR3 runs to 12 residues. This clone has a handful of counts. The clonotype was recovered from a man under 40 in good health. This chain links TRBV12-3 or TRBV12-4 with TRBJ1-5; D call uncertain. The sample taken for sequencing was blood. The CDR3 DNA sequence: TGTGCCAGCAGCGCGAAGGGCGCGCCCCAGCATTTT. Translating it yields CASSAKGAPQHF.